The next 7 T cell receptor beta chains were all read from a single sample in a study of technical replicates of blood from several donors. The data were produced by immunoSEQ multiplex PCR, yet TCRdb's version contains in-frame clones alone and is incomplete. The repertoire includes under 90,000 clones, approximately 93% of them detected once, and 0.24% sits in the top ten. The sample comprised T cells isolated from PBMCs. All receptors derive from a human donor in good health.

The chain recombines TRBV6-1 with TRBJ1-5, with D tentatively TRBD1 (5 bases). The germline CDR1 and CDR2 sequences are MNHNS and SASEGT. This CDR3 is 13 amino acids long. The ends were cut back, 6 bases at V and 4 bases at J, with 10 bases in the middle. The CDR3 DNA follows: TGTGCCAGCAGCCTGACAGTTAATCAGCCCCAGCATTTT. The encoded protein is CASSLTVNQPQHF.

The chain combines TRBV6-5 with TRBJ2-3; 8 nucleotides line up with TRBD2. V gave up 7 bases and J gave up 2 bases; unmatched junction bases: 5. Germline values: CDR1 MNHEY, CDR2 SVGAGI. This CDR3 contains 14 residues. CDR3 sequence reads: CASTREGYTDTQYF. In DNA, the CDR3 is TGTGCCAGCACCCGGGAGGGATACACAGATACGCAGTATTTT.

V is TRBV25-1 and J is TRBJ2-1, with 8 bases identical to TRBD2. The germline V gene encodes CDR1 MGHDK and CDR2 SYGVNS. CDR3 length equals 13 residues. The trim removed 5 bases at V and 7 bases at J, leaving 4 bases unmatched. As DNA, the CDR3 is TGTGCCAGCAGTCCCGGGACTAGTAATGAGCAGTTCTTC. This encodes CASSPGTSNEQFF.

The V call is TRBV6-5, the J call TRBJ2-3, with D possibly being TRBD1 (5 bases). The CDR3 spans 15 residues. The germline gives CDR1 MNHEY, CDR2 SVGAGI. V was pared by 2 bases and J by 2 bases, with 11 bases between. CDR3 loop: CASSYGAPPTDTQYF. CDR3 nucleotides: TGTGCCAGCAGTTACGGGGCCCCACCCACAGATACGCAGTATTTT.

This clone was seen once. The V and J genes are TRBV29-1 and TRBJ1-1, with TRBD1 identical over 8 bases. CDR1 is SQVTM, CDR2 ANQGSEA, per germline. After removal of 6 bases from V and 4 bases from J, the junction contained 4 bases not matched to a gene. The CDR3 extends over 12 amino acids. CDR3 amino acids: CSVRTGGTEAFF. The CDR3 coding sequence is TGCAGCGTGCGAACAGGGGGCACTGAAGCTTTCTTT.

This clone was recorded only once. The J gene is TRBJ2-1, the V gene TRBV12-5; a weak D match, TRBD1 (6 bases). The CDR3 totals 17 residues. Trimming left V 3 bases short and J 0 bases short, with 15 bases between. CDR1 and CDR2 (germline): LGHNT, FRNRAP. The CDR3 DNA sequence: TGTGCTAGTGGTTTTTCTCTGGCAGGGGTCTCCTACAATGAGCAGTTCTTC. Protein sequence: CASGFSLAGVSYNEQFF.

The CDR3 nucleotides are TGCAGCGTTGAATTAGGGGGCCGCGAAAAACTGTTTTTT. It translates to CSVELGGREKLFF. This chain uses TRBV29-1 with TRBJ1-4; the match to TRBD1 covers 7 bases. V lost 2 bases and J lost 8; bases outside the gene matches: 5. This CDR3 has 13 amino acids. Germline loops: CDR1 SQVTM, CDR2 ANQGSEA.